This T cell receptor (beta chain) was sequenced for a study of blood T cell repertoires in COVID-19. This clone was counted once. Method: immunoSEQ multiplex PCR; TCRdb's copy keeps in-frame clones and lacks some. The sample yields roughly 250,000 clones, roughly 80% seen once. V lost 1 base to trimming and J lost 1 base, with 7 bases between them. The CDR3 totals 14 residues. Germline V lookup: CDR1 SGHRS, CDR2 YFSETQ. This clonotype originated in a woman of 80 years or more with acute or convalescent COVID-19. The sample comprised peripheral blood. The chain employs TRBV5-1 and TRBJ2-3, with D perhaps matching TRBD2 (6 bases). The CDR3 protein is CASSLSSGTDTQYF. The CDR3 DNA follows: TGCGCCAGCAGCTTGTCTAGCGGCACAGATACGCAGTATTTT.